This T cell receptor beta chain was identified during a study of circulating and synovial CD4+ cells in juvenile arthritis. Patients with active juvenile idiopathic arthritis donated these samples. TCRdb's copy holds only in-frame clones and misses some; the assay was immunoSEQ multiplex PCR. The repertoire includes tens of thousands of clones, about 95% of them detected once, and 0.15% to 0.2% sits in the top ten. The material sequenced was CD4+ T cells from blood. This TCR came from a human donor with juvenile idiopathic arthritis.

CDR3 DNA: TGCGCCAGCAGCCAAGAGGGACAAGTCTCTGGAAACACCATATATTTT. Its translation: CASSQEGQVSGNTIYF. The genes are TRBV4-1 and TRBJ1-3, with a tentative D call TRBD1 (6 bases). Trimming cost V 0 bases and J 0 bases, with 9 bases left between them. The CDR3 length is 16 residues. In germline, CDR1 is MGHRA, CDR2 YSYEKL.